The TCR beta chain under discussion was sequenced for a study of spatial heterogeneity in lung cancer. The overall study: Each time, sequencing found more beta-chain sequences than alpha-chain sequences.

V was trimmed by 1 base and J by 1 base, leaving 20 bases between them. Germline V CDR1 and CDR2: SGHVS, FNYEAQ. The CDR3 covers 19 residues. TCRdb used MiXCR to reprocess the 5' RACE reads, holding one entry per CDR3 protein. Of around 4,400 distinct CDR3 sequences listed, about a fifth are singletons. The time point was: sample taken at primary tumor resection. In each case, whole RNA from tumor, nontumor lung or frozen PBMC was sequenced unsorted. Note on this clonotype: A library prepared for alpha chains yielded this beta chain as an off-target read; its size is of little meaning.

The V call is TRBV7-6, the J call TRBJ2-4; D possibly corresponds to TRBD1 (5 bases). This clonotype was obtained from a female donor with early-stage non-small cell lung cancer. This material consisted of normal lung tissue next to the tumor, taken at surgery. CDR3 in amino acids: CASSLGFFTGVGAKNIQYF. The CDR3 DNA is TGTGCCAGCAGCTTAGGTTTCTTTACAGGCGTCGGGGCCAAAAACATTCAGTACTTC.